What follows are 21 T cell receptor beta chains derived from one specimen sequenced in a study of T cells in tumors after PD-1 blockade. The protocol was immunoSEQ multiplex PCR, while the TCRdb copy is restricted to in-frame clones and leaves out a portion. The sample holds roughly 33,000 clones, approximately 78% seen once. The material sequenced was PBMCs, taken before anti-PD-1 treatment. The receptors derive from a human donor with basal cell carcinoma.

CDR3 bases: TGTGCCAGCAACGAATTTCCCGGGCCGCAGGGGACCCAGTACTTC. It codes for CASNEFPGPQGTQYF. The gene calls are TRBV7-2 and TRBJ2-5; a possible D gene is TRBD1 (5 bases). The CDR3 is made up of 15 amino acids. Germline CDR1 is SGHTA and CDR2 is FQGNSA. The V end lost 7 bases, the J end lost 7 bases, and 22 bases lay between the germline ends.

V usage is TRBV30 and J usage is TRBJ1-1, with D possibly being TRBD1 (5 bases). Germline V CDR1 and CDR2: GTSNPN, SVGIG (reference sequence). This CDR3 has 15 amino acids. Between the trimmed V and J ends, which lost 0 bases and 0 bases, there was a span of 11 bases. The DNA of the CDR3 is TGTGCCTGGAGTGTACTGGGGGGAATGAACACTGAAGCTTTCTTT. Translation: CAWSVLGGMNTEAFF.

This chain joins TRBV29-1 and TRBJ1-3; D is undetermined. This CDR3 comprises 13 residues. Looked up from germline, CDR1 is SQVTM and CDR2 is ANQGSEA. V was trimmed by 1 base and J by 8 bases, leaving 12 bases between them. The DNA of the CDR3 is TGCAGCGTTGAAGTGCCGTTTTTGGACACCATATATTTT. Translating gives CSVEVPFLDTIYF.

This clone was detected a few times. The chain links TRBV5-5 to TRBJ1-4; D uncertain. Trimming removed 0 bases at V and 8 bases at J, with 14 bases between. Germline V gene data show CDR1 as SGHKS and CDR2 as YYEKEE (reference sequence). This CDR3 contains 15 residues. The CDR3 DNA reads as TGTGCCAGCAGCTTGGGGAATGCAGACTTGGAAAAACTGTTTTTT. Its protein product is CASSLGNADLEKLFF.

This clone has a handful of counts. V is TRBV6-2 or TRBV6-3 and J is TRBJ2-3; 11 nucleotides match TRBD2. This CDR3 is 18 amino acids long. Losses at the gene ends were 2 bases for V and 4 bases for J; bases not matched to a gene: 11. Germline CDR1 and CDR2: MNHEY and SVGEGT. The CDR3, as DNA: TGTGCCAGCAGTTACCACCGTACTAGCGGGAGATTTCCAGATACGCAGTATTTT. It yields the protein CASSYHRTSGRFPDTQYF.

V is TRBV10-2 and J is TRBJ1-5; TRBD1 matches 7 bases. V shed 6 bases, J shed 0 bases, and the junction held 2 bases outside the gene matches. This CDR3 spans 14 amino acids. Germline V gives CDR1 WSHSY, CDR2 SAAADI. The CDR3 DNA sequence: TGCGCCAGCAGAGAGGGGGCTAGCAATCAGCCCCAGCATTTT. Its translation: CASREGASNQPQHF.

The chain combines TRBV27 with TRBJ2-7; possible D gene TRBD1, 5 bases. Deletions cut 8 bases from V and 0 bases from J, with 14 bases between. There are 14 residues in the CDR3. CDR1 and CDR2 (germline): MNHEY, SMNVEV (reference sequence). The CDR3 reads CASSPAGSSYEQYF. The CDR3 region has the DNA TGTGCCAGCTCCCCGGCAGGGTCCTCCTACGAGCAGTACTTC.

This chain connects TRBV10-3 to TRBJ2-5, with TRBD2 matching over 8 bases. Germline CDR1 and CDR2: ENHRY and SYGVKD. This CDR3 region has 13 residues. The V and J ends lost 4 bases and 3 bases, in that order; junction bases with no gene match: 1. CDR3 amino acids: CAISAGLEETQYF. In DNA form, the CDR3 reads TGTGCCATCAGTGCGGGACTAGAAGAGACCCAGTACTTC.

This rearrangement joins TRBV14 to TRBJ1-6, with D unclear. The V gene lost 4 bases and the J gene lost 7 bases, with 11 bases spanning the gap. Germline CDR1 is SGHDN and CDR2 is FVKESK. The CDR3 is made up of 14 amino acids. This chain's CDR3 is CASSRRTGNSPLHF. CDR3 in DNA: TGTGCCAGCAGCCGAAGGACGGGGAATTCACCCCTCCACTTT.

The CDR3 sequence is CASSMGAPQPQHF. The CDR3 region has the DNA TGTGCCAGTAGTATGGGGGCCCCTCAACCCCAGCATTTT. The chain combines TRBV19 with TRBJ1-5; tentatively, D is TRBD1 (6 bases). V was trimmed by 3 bases and J by 10 bases, leaving 13 bases between them. Germline CDR1 and CDR2: LNHDA and SQIVND (reference sequence). The CDR3 runs to 13 residues.

The chain links TRBV27 to TRBJ1-1; tentatively, D is TRBD1 (5 bases). Trimming took 4 bases from V and 5 from J, leaving 11 bases between them. CDR1 and CDR2 from the germline V gene are MNHEY and SMNVEV (reference sequence). There are 13 residues in the CDR3. The CDR3 protein is CASSSRALTEAFF. The CDR3 bases are TGTGCCAGCAGTTCCAGGGCCCTAACTGAAGCTTTCTTT.

V usage is TRBV6-4 and J usage is TRBJ2-3; no clear D gene. The CDR3 runs 16 residues. The germline CDR1 and CDR2 sequences are MRHNA and SNTAGT. The germline V and J ends were trimmed by 5 bases and 8 bases, with 23 bases remaining between them. The CDR3 bases are TGTGCCAGCAGTCCGACCGTCTCCAGTTCCAGAAGTACGCAGTATTTT. Its translation: CASSPTVSSSRSTQYF.

This clone appeared a few times. V and J are TRBV7-9 and TRBJ2-7; D is unclear. V dropped 4 bases and J dropped 0 bases, with 4 bases sitting between them. CDR3 size: 12 residues. Germline lookup yields CDR1 SEHNR and CDR2 FQNEAQ (reference sequence). In DNA, the CDR3 is TGTGCCAGCAGCTCGATCTCCTACGAGCAGTACTTC. Translating gives CASSSISYEQYF.

This chain joins TRBV2 and TRBJ2-7; unclear D gene. The germline V gene has CDR1 SNHLY and CDR2 FYNNEI. Trimming removed 1 base from V and 6 bases from J, with 10 bases in between. The CDR3 contains 13 residues. The DNA for the CDR3 is TGTGCCAGCAGTGAAGTGGGATCTGGCGAGCAGTACTTC. This encodes CASSEVGSGEQYF. Looking up the rest from reference TRBV2 and TRBJ2-7 gives the full variable domain: EPEVTQTPSHQVTQMGQEVILRCVPISNHLYFYWYRQILGQKVEFLVSFYNNEISEKSEIFDDQFSVERPDGSNFTLKIRSTKLEDSAMYFCASSEVGSGEQYFGPGTRLTVT.

This rearrangement joins TRBV10-3 to TRBJ1-4; 9 bases are shared with TRBD1. Looked up from germline, CDR1 is ENHRY and CDR2 is SYGVKD. The CDR3 is made up of 14 amino acids. V was clipped by 8 bases and J by 8 bases; unmatched bases: 9. The CDR3 protein is CAIGQGNPNEKLFF. The CDR3 nucleotides read TGTGCCATCGGACAGGGGAACCCCAACGAAAAACTGTTTTTT.

The chain carries TRBV24-1 and TRBJ2-1; perhaps TRBD2 as D (6 bases). The germline V gene encodes CDR1 KGHDR and CDR2 SFDVKD. Between the trimmed V and J ends, which lost 4 bases and 10 bases, there was a span of 22 bases. The CDR3 loop spans 16 amino acids. In DNA, the CDR3 is TGTGCCACCAGTGACCGCAGGCGGGAACCGAGCTACGAGCAGTTCTTC. This sequence encodes CATSDRRREPSYEQFF.

The rearrangement joins TRBV4-3 to TRBJ2-1, with 8 bases that match TRBD1. This CDR3 is built from 15 residues. V lost 5 bases, J lost 3 bases, and 6 bases stayed unmatched. Germline assignment: CDR1 LGHNA and CDR2 YSLEER. The CDR3 reads CASSGQGQGYNEQFF. In DNA, the CDR3 is TGCGCCAGCAGCGGACAAGGACAGGGCTACAATGAGCAGTTCTTC.

By sample fraction, this clone is medium-sized. Sequence at one end of the junction differs from germline and may be a read error. The chain couples TRBV28 to TRBJ1-2, with TRBD1 matching 7 bases. CDR1 MDHEN and CDR2 SYDVKM come from the germline V gene. The CDR3 covers 14 residues. In nucleotides, the CDR3 is TGTGCCAGCAGTTTACAGGGGGTTAACAATGGCTACACCTTC. Residues: CASSLQGVNNGYTF.

This sequence joins TRBV5-1 and TRBJ2-1, with 12 bases aligning to TRBD2. V lost 7 bases, J lost 4 bases, and 9 bases stayed unmatched. In germline, CDR1 is SGHRS, CDR2 YFSETQ. The CDR3 length is 16 residues. This CDR3 is CASAALLAGGYNEQFF. The CDR3 DNA reads TGCGCCAGCGCGGCCCTTCTAGCGGGGGGGTACAATGAGCAGTTCTTC.

The V call is TRBV28, the J call TRBJ1-2; D remains ambiguous. This CDR3 contains 13 residues. CDR1 and CDR2 (germline): MDHEN, SYDVKM. V was pared by 5 bases and J by 7 bases, with 14 bases between. CDR3 loop: CASSPRWMGGYTF. DNA for the CDR3: TGTGCCAGCAGTCCACGGTGGATGGGTGGCTACACCTTC.

The chain employs TRBV6-5 and TRBJ2-1, with D possibly TRBD2 on 5 matching bases. The CDR3 is made up of 14 amino acids. V was shortened by 4 bases and J by 7 bases, with 14 bases between the two germline ends. Germline V gene data show CDR1 as MNHEY and CDR2 as SVGAGI. The CDR3 nucleotides read TGTGCCAGCAGTTCCGACTCGGCGGGTAATGAGCAGTTCTTC. It yields the protein CASSSDSAGNEQFF.